Detailed here is one T cell receptor (beta chain). Its antigen is as yet unknown. Stated time point: late sampling 161 to 241 days after vaccination in a few convalescent patients. Every positive PCR date fell between March and December 2020, earlier than the US Alpha, Beta and Delta variants. One entry per CDR3 protein results from TCRdb running MiXCR on the PCR reads. The data contain about 36,000 distinct CDR3 sequences, about 35% of them singletons. This sample was included in a study of vaccination and CD4 T cells after COVID-19. Study-wide context: Post-COVID samples had a sampling time that fell a median roughly 100 days after diagnosis (range 35 to 161). Blood was drawn a median around 66 days post second dose, range 14 to 241.

Study outcomes and limitations: Going from about 20 to 38, median SARS-CoV-2-reactive clonotypes did not rise significantly.

The germline V gene has CDR1 SGHTA and CDR2 FQGNSA. This CDR3 comprises 16 residues. V was cut by 5 bases and J by 1 base, with 17 bases left in between. Sequenced material: CD4+ T cells from blood, taken about 7 months after SARS-CoV-2 vaccination. This sequence joins TRBV7-2 and TRBJ2-5, with D possibly matching TRBD2 (5 bases). The receptor was derived from a human donor who had recovered from COVID-19. The CDR3 loop is CASSKIGPSRQETQYF. CDR3 coding DNA: TGTGCCAGCAGCAAAATAGGGCCTAGCCGCCAAGAGACCCAGTACTTC.